The 7 T cell receptor beta chains presented below share a single source sample, sequenced in a study of blood T cell repertoires in COVID-19. Only in-frame clones appear in the TCRdb table, and some are missing; sequencing was by immunoSEQ multiplex PCR. The sample consists of around 270,000 clones, around 87% of them appearing once. Sequenced input: peripheral blood. These TCRs come from a woman in her fifties or sixties with acute or convalescent COVID-19.

This clone was seen only a few times. The rearrangement joins TRBV9 to TRBJ2-1, with 10 bases lining up with TRBD1. Germline lookup yields CDR1 SGDLS and CDR2 YYNGEE. The CDR3 has 15 amino acids. After removal of 4 bases from V and 3 bases from J, the junction contained 4 bases not matched to a gene. The CDR3 DNA sequence: TGTGCCAGCAGCCCCCGGGACAGGGGCTACAATGAGCAGTTCTTC. Encoded protein: CASSPRDRGYNEQFF.

V is TRBV30 and J is TRBJ1-5; D might be TRBD1 (5 bases). This CDR3 region has 15 residues. V was shortened by 1 base and J by 7 bases, with 17 bases between the two germline ends. In germline, CDR1 is GTSNPN, CDR2 SVGIG (reference sequence). The CDR3 loop reads CAWSEGAGSGQPQHF. DNA for the CDR3: TGTGCCTGGAGTGAAGGTGCAGGATCAGGGCAGCCCCAGCATTTT.

The rearrangement joins TRBV7-9 to TRBJ2-1; perhaps TRBD2 as D (6 bases). There are 12 residues in the CDR3. Trimming took off 5 bases at V and 7 bases at J, with 9 bases between the two ends. The V gene's germline CDR1 is SEHNR and CDR2 FQNEAQ (reference sequence). For the CDR3, the DNA is TGTGCCAGCAGCCGGGAGTGGAATGAGCAGTTCTTC. It translates to CASSREWNEQFF.

This chain connects TRBV10-3 to TRBJ2-3, with TRBD2 matching 14 bases. V shed 11 bases and J 3 bases; nucleotides not matched to a gene: 13. The length of the CDR3 is 17 residues. Looked up from germline, CDR1 is ENHRY and CDR2 is SYGVKD. CDR3: CAVTTGTSGSWTDTQYF. CDR3 coding DNA: TGTGCCGTCACAACTGGGACTAGCGGGAGTTGGACAGATACGCAGTATTTT.

V is TRBV5-4 and J is TRBJ2-1; TRBD2 aligns across 10 bases. Trimming at V came to 4 bases and at J to 5 bases, leaving 9 bases not matched to a gene. This CDR3 spans 16 amino acids. Germline-derived CDR1 and CDR2 are SGHNT and YYREEE (reference sequence). CDR3 residues: CASSRRLAGDNNEQFF. The CDR3 bases are TGTGCCAGCAGCAGACGGCTAGCGGGAGATAACAATGAGCAGTTCTTC.

This chain connects TRBV2 to TRBJ1-1, with 10 bases that match TRBD1. Germline V gene data show CDR1 as SNHLY and CDR2 as FYNNEI. Unmatched junction bases numbered 9, after V lost 5 bases and J lost 0 bases. The CDR3 is 17 amino acids. The CDR3 protein is CASSIERQGAMNTEAFF. The CDR3 region has the DNA TGTGCCAGCAGTATCGAAAGACAGGGGGCCATGAACACTGAAGCTTTCTTT. Supplemented by reference TRBV2 and TRBJ1-1, the full variable domain reads EPEVTQTPSHQVTQMGQEVILRCVPISNHLYFYWYRQILGQKVEFLVSFYNNEISEKSEIFDDQFSVERPDGSNFTLKIRSTKLEDSAMYFCASSIERQGAMNTEAFFGQGTRLTVV.

The chain employs TRBV18 and TRBJ1-2; 8 nucleotides line up with TRBD1. Germline-derived CDR1 and CDR2 are KGHSH and LQKENI. Germline trimming cut 3 bases from V and 4 bases from J; bases unmatched to any gene: 4. CDR3 length: 14 residues. For the CDR3, the DNA is TGTGCCAGCTCACCGCAAGGGACAGGCTATGGCTACACCTTC. It translates to CASSPQGTGYGYTF.